The 30 T cell receptor beta chains listed next were all sequenced from one sample in a study of T cell responses to AZD1222 COVID-19 vaccine (dated by TCRdb to about 2021). This specimen's time point label, interpreted: baseline before first vaccination. Library preparation used the immunoSEQ multiplex PCR assay. This is the immuneACCESS table as TCRdb keeps it, with only in-frame sequences that have V and J called. A part of the clones is gone; compared with another copy, unresolved V genes explain less than half, and the rest is unexplained. A total of 110,000 to 150,000 clones appear in this sample, 93% of them only once. About 5.1% of the sample comes from the top ten. Source: peripheral blood, taken on day 0 of AZD1222 vaccination. Source of these receptors: an adult in good health.

V gene TRBV27 combines with J gene TRBJ2-2, with 11 bases identical to TRBD2. Unmatched junction bases numbered 13, after V lost 5 bases and J lost 5 bases. CDR3 length: 18 residues. CDR1 is MNHEY and CDR2 is SMNVEV in the germline V gene (reference sequence). CDR3 bases: TGTGCCAGCAGTCCTCAAGCCCACGGGACTAGCGGTACCGGGGAGCTGTTTTTT. It encodes CASSPQAHGTSGTGELFF.

The chain uses TRBV6-5 and TRBJ2-7; 9 bases are shared with TRBD2. The CDR3 has 15 amino acids. CDR1 is MNHEY, CDR2 SVGAGI, per germline. V was pared by 5 bases and J by 1 base, with 6 bases of the junction left unmatched. Here the CDR3 reads CASSRGRALSYEQYF. The CDR3 coding sequence is TGTGCCAGCAGTCGCGGGAGGGCCCTATCCTACGAGCAGTACTTC.

The chain carries TRBV19 and TRBJ1-3; tentatively, D is TRBD1 (5 bases). Germline-derived CDR1 and CDR2 are LNHDA and SQIVND (reference sequence). Trimming removed 7 bases at V and 3 bases at J, with 16 bases between. CDR3 length: 15 amino acids. The CDR3, as DNA: TGTGCCAGTACCTTAGGGGCGACCTTTGGAAACACCATATATTTT. Protein sequence: CASTLGATFGNTIYF.

The V and J genes are TRBV24-1 and TRBJ2-3; 12 bases map to TRBD2. Germline CDR1 is KGHDR and CDR2 is SFDVKD. The CDR3 runs to 15 residues. V shed 3 bases and J 6 bases; nucleotides not matched to a gene: 3. The CDR3 sequence: CATSDTSGGLDTQYF. DNA for the CDR3: TGTGCCACCAGTGATACTAGCGGGGGGTTGGATACGCAGTATTTT.

The chain links TRBV5-1 to TRBJ1-1; D call uncertain. This CDR3 has 13 residues. V lost 0 bases and J lost 1, with 4 bases in between. CDR1 and CDR2 from the germline V gene are SGHRS and YFSETQ. This chain's CDR3 is CASSLEANTEAFF. The CDR3 nucleotides read TGCGCCAGCAGCTTGGAGGCGAACACTGAAGCTTTCTTT.

This clone has just one count. The chain uses TRBV6-5 and TRBJ2-2, with D unclear. This CDR3 is 12 amino acids long. Trimming cost V 6 bases and J 7 bases, with 9 bases left between them. CDR1 and CDR2 (germline): MNHEY, SVGAGI. The CDR3 spells CASSPIIGELFF. The CDR3 coding sequence is TGTGCCAGCAGCCCGATAATCGGGGAGCTGTTTTTT.

The CDR3 DNA sequence: TGCGCCAGCAGCCCCGTTGCGGGCAGGGACTATGGCTACACCTTC. Translation: CASSPVAGRDYGYTF. V is TRBV5-1 and J is TRBJ1-2, with D maybe TRBD1 (5 bases). The V end was cut by 4 bases, the J end by 3 bases, with 16 bases between. The germline V gene has CDR1 SGHRS and CDR2 YFSETQ. The CDR3 has 15 residues. Full variable domain (rest looked up from reference TRBV5-1 and TRBJ1-2): KAGVTQTPRYLIKTRGQQVTLSCSPISGHRSVSWYQQTPGQGLQFLFEYFSETQRNKGNFPGRFSGRQFSNSRSEMNVSTLELGDSALYLCASSPVAGRDYGYTFGSGTRLTVV.

In this sample, this clone turned up a few times. The chain employs TRBV2 and TRBJ2-1; D is perhaps TRBD1 (6 bases). The CDR3 extends over 13 amino acids. Germline V gene sequence: CDR1 SNHLY, CDR2 FYNNEI. V was trimmed by 4 bases and J by 9 bases, leaving 13 bases between them. The CDR3 DNA reads TGTGCCAGCAGTGTAATTGTGGGGGCTGAGCAGTTCTTC. Protein sequence: CASSVIVGAEQFF. The complete variable domain, with remaining parts taken from reference TRBV2 and TRBJ2-1, reads EPEVTQTPSHQVTQMGQEVILRCVPISNHLYFYWYRQILGQKVEFLVSFYNNEISEKSEIFDDQFSVERPDGSNFTLKIRSTKLEDSAMYFCASSVIVGAEQFFGPGTRLTVL.

This sequence joins TRBV27 and TRBJ2-2; 8 bases fit TRBD2. V was pared by 4 bases and J by 5 bases, with 9 bases of the junction left unmatched. CDR1 is MNHEY and CDR2 is SMNVEV in the germline V gene (reference sequence). This CDR3 is 16 amino acids long. CDR3 in amino acids: CASSYGGGRRTGELFF. The DNA for the CDR3 is TGTGCCAGCAGTTATGGCGGGGGGCGCAGGACCGGGGAGCTGTTTTTT.

This chain uses TRBV3-1 (or the pseudogene TRBV3-2) with TRBJ2-1; 11 nucleotides line up with TRBD2. The CDR3 contains 15 residues. From germline, CDR1 is LGHDT and CDR2 YNNKEL (reference sequence). With V trimmed by 8 bases and J by 4 bases, 7 bases remained unmatched. DNA of the CDR3: TGTGCCAGCGGTAGCGGGAGGGGAGGTTACAATGAGCAGTTCTTC. Encoded protein: CASGSGRGGYNEQFF.

The chain recombines TRBV30 with TRBJ2-1; D might be TRBD2 (5 bases). Trimming left V 5 bases short and J 6 bases short, with 17 bases between. The CDR3 is made up of 14 amino acids. Germline V gene data show CDR1 as GTSNPN and CDR2 as SVGIG (reference sequence). This CDR3 is CAWVGVGSGNEQFF. For the CDR3, the DNA is TGTGCCTGGGTGGGAGTGGGTTCGGGCAATGAGCAGTTCTTC.

The chain is built from TRBV5-6 and TRBJ1-4, with 7 bases identical to TRBD1. Germline loops: CDR1 SGHDT, CDR2 YYEEEE. Trimming took 1 base from V and 4 from J; bases not matched to a gene: 1. The CDR3 has 14 amino acids. For the CDR3, the DNA is TGTGCCAGCAGCTTGACAGGGGTTAATGAAAAACTGTTTTTT. Amino acid sequence: CASSLTGVNEKLFF.

The chain employs TRBV21-1 and TRBJ1-4. TRBV21-1 is assigned pseudogene status. CDR3 length equals 19 residues. The CDR3 nucleotides read TGTGCCAGCAGCAAAGTAGAGGGTTCTTGTTCGGCAACTAATGAAAAACTGTTTTTT. This gives the protein CASSKVEGSCSATNEKLFF.

The sample holds one count of this clone. J is TRBJ1-4 and V is TRBV3-1 (or the pseudogene TRBV3-2); D possibly corresponds to TRBD1 (5 bases). The germline CDR1 and CDR2 sequences are LGHDT and YNNKEL (reference sequence). The CDR3 runs 14 residues. The V gene lost 3 bases and the J gene lost 5 bases, with 10 bases spanning the gap. CDR3 in DNA: TGTGCCAGCAGCCAGGGGGATAACAATGAAAAACTGTTTTTT. Its protein is CASSQGDNNEKLFF.

V usage is TRBV10-2 and J usage is TRBJ2-3; perhaps TRBD2 as D (5 bases). Between the trimmed V and J ends, which lost 4 bases and 4 bases, there was a span of 6 bases. Germline V lookup: CDR1 WSHSY, CDR2 SAAADI. The CDR3 is 12 residues long. In nucleotides, the CDR3 is TGCGCCAGCAGTGCTAGCTCAGATACGCAGTATTTT. It codes for CASSASSDTQYF.

The J gene is TRBJ2-2, the V gene TRBV5-6, with D possibly matching TRBD2 (6 bases). V shed 3 bases and J shed 5 bases, with 11 bases lying between them. This CDR3 spans 14 amino acids. Germline-derived CDR1 and CDR2 are SGHDT and YYEEEE. The CDR3 DNA follows: TGTGCCAGCAGCTCCGCCGCGGGGACCGGGGAGCTGTTTTTT. Translation: CASSSAAGTGELFF.

This clone appeared a single time. The rearrangement uses TRBV10-2 and TRBJ1-5, with a weak D call TRBD1 (5 bases). Trimming shortened V by 7 bases and J by 5 bases, and 15 bases separated the two germline ends. The germline CDR1 and CDR2 sequences are WSHSY and SAAADI. The CDR3 totals 14 residues. The chain's CDR3 is CASKRSGPYQPQHF. The CDR3 nucleotides are TGCGCCAGCAAGAGGTCAGGGCCTTATCAGCCCCAGCATTTT.

The V gene is TRBV5-6, the J gene TRBJ2-7; 7 nucleotides match TRBD2. Trimming at V came to 0 bases and at J to 5 bases, leaving 5 bases not matched to a gene. The CDR3 is 14 amino acids. The germline V gene encodes CDR1 SGHDT and CDR2 YYEEEE. CDR3 bases: TGTGCCAGCAGCTTGGTGGCGCGGGAGAACGAGCAGTACTTC. This sequence encodes CASSLVARENEQYF.

Turning to this clone: At one boundary the junction diverges from the germline segment, which might be a read error. The J gene is TRBJ2-1, the V gene TRBV7-7; 7 bases are shared with TRBD1. The V gene's germline CDR1 is SSHAT and CDR2 FNYEAQ (reference sequence). The CDR3 totals 15 residues. In DNA, the CDR3 is TGTGCTAGCAGCTCCGGGACAGATCCCTCCAATGAGCAGTTCTTC. Encoded protein: CASSSGTDPSNEQFF.

The rearrangement uses TRBV24-1 and TRBJ1-2; D unclear. The CDR3 covers 14 residues. The germline V and J ends were trimmed by 1 base and 5 bases, with 10 bases remaining between them. Germline V gene data show CDR1 as KGHDR and CDR2 as SFDVKD. CDR3 sequence reads: CATSDFGRQYGYTF. Here the CDR3 DNA reads TGTGCCACCAGTGATTTTGGCAGGCAGTATGGCTACACCTTC.

The J gene is TRBJ1-2, the V gene TRBV5-4, with 8 nucleotides matching TRBD1. In germline, CDR1 is SGHNT, CDR2 YYREEE (reference sequence). The CDR3 runs 13 residues. V trimming: 4 bases; J trimming: 6 bases; junction bases outside the gene matches: 5. Here the CDR3 reads CASSLQGADGYTF. The DNA of the CDR3 is TGTGCCAGCAGCCTCCAGGGGGCGGATGGCTACACCTTC.

V is TRBV7-8 and J is TRBJ1-5; D might be TRBD1 (6 bases). The CDR3 totals 17 residues. CDR1 is SGHVS and CDR2 is FQNEAQ in the germline V gene. The germline V and J ends were trimmed by 1 base and 1 base, with 14 bases remaining between them. CDR3 amino acids: CASSLVGGEGSNQPQHF. The CDR3 bases are TGTGCCAGCAGCTTAGTAGGGGGAGAAGGGAGCAATCAGCCCCAGCATTTT.

This chain uses TRBV5-1 with TRBJ2-7; D perhaps matches TRBD1 (5 bases). Per germline, CDR1 SGHRS and CDR2 YFSETQ. The CDR3 length is 14 residues. With 1 base removed from V and 5 bases from J, the gap between germline ends came to 13 bases. CDR3 sequence reads: CASSLSGIIDEQYF. CDR3 in DNA: TGCGCCAGCAGCTTGTCAGGGATTATTGACGAGCAGTACTTC.

The J gene is TRBJ1-5, the V gene TRBV7-9; D remains unclear. Trimming took 1 base from V and 2 from J, leaving 3 bases between them. Germline V CDR1 and CDR2: SEHNR, FQNEAQ (reference sequence). The CDR3 totals 13 residues. The CDR3 here is CASSLDGNQPQHF. The CDR3 DNA reads TGTGCCAGCAGCTTAGATGGCAATCAGCCCCAGCATTTT.

The gene calls are TRBV19 and TRBJ1-2; TRBD1 matches at 9 bases. This CDR3 has 15 residues. Germline trimming cut 7 bases from V and 4 bases from J; bases unmatched to any gene: 10. The V gene's germline CDR1 is LNHDA and CDR2 SQIVND (reference sequence). The CDR3 loop reads CASTPRGQGVYGYTF. CDR3 in DNA: TGTGCCAGTACCCCTCGGGGACAGGGAGTCTATGGCTACACCTTC.

The chain joins TRBV2 to TRBJ1-1; D unresolved. The CDR3 is made up of 12 amino acids. V was pared by 5 bases and J by 1 base, with 5 bases between. Germline CDR1 and CDR2: SNHLY and FYNNEI. In nucleotides, the CDR3 is TGTGCCAGCAGTTTGGGGAACACTGAAGCTTTCTTT. Its protein product is CASSLGNTEAFF.

The chain has TRBV19 and TRBJ1-5; 9 bases fit TRBD1. With V trimmed by 5 bases and J by 7 bases, 12 bases remained unmatched. From germline, CDR1 is LNHDA and CDR2 SQIVND (reference sequence). CDR3 length equals 16 residues. CDR3 in amino acids: CASSPLRDRADQPQHF. The CDR3 nucleotides read TGTGCCAGTAGTCCACTTCGGGACAGGGCTGACCAGCCCCAGCATTTT.

This rearrangement joins TRBV28 to TRBJ2-7; D is possibly TRBD1 (5 bases). CDR1 and CDR2 from the germline V gene are MDHEN and SYDVKM. CDR3 length: 16 residues. The ends were cut back, 3 bases at V and 2 bases at J, with 17 bases in the middle. The CDR3 DNA sequence: TGTGCCAGCAGTTTGGCCCGAGACAGAATCACCTACGAGCAGTACTTC. This encodes CASSLARDRITYEQYF.

V and J are TRBV3-1 (or the pseudogene TRBV3-2) and TRBJ1-1, with 9 bases fitting TRBD1. CDR1 is LGHDT and CDR2 is YNNKEL in the germline V gene (reference sequence). The junction had 5 bases not matched to a gene; V was cut back by 5 bases and J by 7 bases. The CDR3 contains 13 residues. This chain's CDR3 is CASSYGQGYEAFF. DNA for the CDR3: TGTGCCAGCAGCTATGGACAGGGGTATGAAGCTTTCTTT.

The chain joins TRBV5-6 to TRBJ1-2, with 12 bases that match TRBD1. Trimming removed 4 bases from V and 11 bases from J; junction bases left unmatched: 15. The CDR3 has 16 residues. Germline V gene data show CDR1 as SGHDT and CDR2 as YYEEEE. The CDR3 protein is CASSRDRGPTHLGYTF. CDR3 in DNA: TGTGCCAGCAGCCGGGACAGGGGGCCCACTCACCTCGGGTACACCTTC.